This entry concerns a single T cell receptor (beta chain). A read error is likely, as this CDR3 ends without the conserved phenylalanine or tryptophan. The DNA is left out, because the CDR3 cannot be placed on it with certainty; the CDR3 is given as TCRdb lists it. This specimen comes from a study of blood T cell repertoires in COVID-19. CDR1 MNHEY and CDR2 SVGAGI come from the germline V gene. The CDR3 numbers 12 amino acids, ends counted. Profiled with immunoSEQ multiplex PCR; TCRdb holds only in-frame clones, not every one. The sample records 250,000 or so clones, around 89% being singletons. The chain employs TRBV6-5 and TRBJ1-5; TRBD1 is the table's D call, not checked against the DNA. This clonotype was obtained from a woman aged 25-40 years with acute COVID-19. Sequenced sample: PBMCs or T cells enriched from blood (not recorded which). This CDR3 is CASSYSSTRYRV.